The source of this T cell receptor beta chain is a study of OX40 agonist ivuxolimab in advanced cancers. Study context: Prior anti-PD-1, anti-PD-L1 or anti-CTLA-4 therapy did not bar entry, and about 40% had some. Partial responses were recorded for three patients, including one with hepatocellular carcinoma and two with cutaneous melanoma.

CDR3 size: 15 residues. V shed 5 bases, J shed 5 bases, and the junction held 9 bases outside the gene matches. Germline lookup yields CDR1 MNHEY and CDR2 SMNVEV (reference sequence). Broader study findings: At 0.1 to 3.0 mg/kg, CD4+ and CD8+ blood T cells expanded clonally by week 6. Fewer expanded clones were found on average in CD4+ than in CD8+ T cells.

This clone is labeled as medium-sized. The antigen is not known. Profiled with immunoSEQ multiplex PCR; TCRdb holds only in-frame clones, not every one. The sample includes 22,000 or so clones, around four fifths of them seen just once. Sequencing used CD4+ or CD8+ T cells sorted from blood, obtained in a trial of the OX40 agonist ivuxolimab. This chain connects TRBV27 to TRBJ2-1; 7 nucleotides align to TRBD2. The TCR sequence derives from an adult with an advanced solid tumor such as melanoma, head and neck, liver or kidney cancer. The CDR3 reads CASSLAGVYHNEQFF. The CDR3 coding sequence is TGTGCCAGCAGTCTGGCGGGAGTTTACCACAATGAGCAGTTCTTC.